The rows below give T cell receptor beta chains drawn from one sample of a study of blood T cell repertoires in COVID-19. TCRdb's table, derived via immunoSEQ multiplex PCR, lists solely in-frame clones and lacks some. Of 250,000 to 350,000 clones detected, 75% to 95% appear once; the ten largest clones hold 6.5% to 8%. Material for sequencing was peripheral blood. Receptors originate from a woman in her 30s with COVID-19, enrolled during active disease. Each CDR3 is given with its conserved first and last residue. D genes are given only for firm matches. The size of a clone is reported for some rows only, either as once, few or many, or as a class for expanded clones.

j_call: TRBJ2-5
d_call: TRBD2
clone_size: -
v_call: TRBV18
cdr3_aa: CASSPLIAGSRETQYF
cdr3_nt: TGTGCCAGCTCACCACTGATAGCGGGGTCCCGGGAGACCCAGTACTTC

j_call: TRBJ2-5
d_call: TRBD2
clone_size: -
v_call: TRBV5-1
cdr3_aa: CASSFRSAGGLETQYF
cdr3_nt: TGCGCCAGCAGCTTTAGGAGTGCGGGAGGGTTAGAGACCCAGTACTTC

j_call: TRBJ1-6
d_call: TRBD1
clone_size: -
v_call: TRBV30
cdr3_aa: CAWTAGQYNSPLHF
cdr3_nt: TGTGCCTGGACCGCGGGACAGTATAATTCACCCCTCCACTTT

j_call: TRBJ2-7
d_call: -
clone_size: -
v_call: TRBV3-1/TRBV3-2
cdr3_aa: CASSRGNYEQYF
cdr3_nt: TGTGCCAGCAGCCGCGGGAACTACGAGCAGTACTTC

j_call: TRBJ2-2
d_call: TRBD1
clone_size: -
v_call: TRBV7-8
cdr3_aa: CASSLLQGALGGELFF
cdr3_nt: TGTGCCAGCAGCTTATTACAGGGGGCTCTCGGCGGGGAGCTGTTTTTT

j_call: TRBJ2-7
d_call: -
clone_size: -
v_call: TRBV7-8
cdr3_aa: CASSLLSQGPYEQYF
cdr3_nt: TGTGCCAGCAGCTTATTGAGCCAGGGCCCCTACGAGCAGTACTTC

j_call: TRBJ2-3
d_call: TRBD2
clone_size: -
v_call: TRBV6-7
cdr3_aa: CASSSPGLAGFTDTQYF
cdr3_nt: TGTGCCAGCAGTTCGCCGGGACTAGCGGGATTTACAGATACGCAGTATTTT

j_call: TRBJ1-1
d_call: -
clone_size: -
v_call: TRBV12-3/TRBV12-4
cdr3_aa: CASSPRGRTEAFF
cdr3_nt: TGTGCCAGCAGCCCTAGAGGGAGGACTGAAGCTTTCTTT

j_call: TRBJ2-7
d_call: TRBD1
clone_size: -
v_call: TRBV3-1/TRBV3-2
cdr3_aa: CASSSFRTGAYEQYF
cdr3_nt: TGTGCCAGCAGCTCCTTCAGGACAGGGGCCTACGAGCAGTACTTC

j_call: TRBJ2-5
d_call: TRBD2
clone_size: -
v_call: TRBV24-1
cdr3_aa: CATSDSGLAGVETQYF
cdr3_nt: TGTGCCACCAGTGATTCGGGACTAGCGGGAGTGGAGACCCAGTACTTC

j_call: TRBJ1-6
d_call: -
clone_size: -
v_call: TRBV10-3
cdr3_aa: CAISGGDIYSPLHF
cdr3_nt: TGTGCCATCAGTGGAGGGGACATCTATTCACCCCTCCACTTT

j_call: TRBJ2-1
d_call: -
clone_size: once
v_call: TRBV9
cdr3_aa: CASSVAPNEQFF
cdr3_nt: TGTGCCAGCAGCGTAGCTCCCAATGAGCAGTTCTTC

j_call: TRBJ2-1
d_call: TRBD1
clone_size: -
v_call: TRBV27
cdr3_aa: CASSRDRVNGEQFF
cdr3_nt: TGTGCCAGCAGTCGGGACAGGGTTAATGGTGAGCAGTTCTTC

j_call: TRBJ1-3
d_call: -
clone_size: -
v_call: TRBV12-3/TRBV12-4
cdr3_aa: CASSPSGNTIYF
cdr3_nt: TGTGCCAGCAGCCCATCTGGAAACACCATATATTTT

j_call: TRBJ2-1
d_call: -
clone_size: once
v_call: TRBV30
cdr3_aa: CAYQRGRSYNEQFF
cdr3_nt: TGTGCCTATCAACGAGGGAGGTCTTACAATGAGCAGTTCTTC

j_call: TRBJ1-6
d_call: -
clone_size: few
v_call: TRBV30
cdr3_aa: CAWSAVSSYNSPLHF
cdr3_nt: TGTGCCTGGAGTGCCGTTAGCTCCTATAATTCACCCCTCCACTTT

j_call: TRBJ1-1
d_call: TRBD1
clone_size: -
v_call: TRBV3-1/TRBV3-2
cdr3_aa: CASSQDLRQGLGTEAFF
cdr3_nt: TGTGCCAGCAGCCAAGATCTCCGACAGGGGCTCGGCACTGAAGCTTTCTTT

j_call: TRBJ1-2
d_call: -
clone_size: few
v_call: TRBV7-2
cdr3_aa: CASSLEGGPNYGYTF
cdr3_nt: TGTGCCAGCAGCTTAGAGGGGGGGCCTAACTATGGCTACACCTTC

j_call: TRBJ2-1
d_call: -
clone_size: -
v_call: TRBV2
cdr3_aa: CASIGGYDNEQFF
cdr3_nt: TGTGCCAGCATCGGCGGTTACGACAATGAGCAGTTCTTC

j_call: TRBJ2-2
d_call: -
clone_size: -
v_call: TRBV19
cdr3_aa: CATSGTGELFF
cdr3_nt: TGTGCCACCTCCGGGACCGGGGAGCTGTTTTTT

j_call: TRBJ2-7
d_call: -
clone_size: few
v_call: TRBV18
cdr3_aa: CASSPSGGIGYEQYF
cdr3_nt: TGTGCCAGCTCCCCTTCCGGGGGTATAGGATACGAGCAGTACTTC

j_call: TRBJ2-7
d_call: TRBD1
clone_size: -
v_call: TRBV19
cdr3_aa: CASSRPVGTGSHEQYF
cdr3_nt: TGTGCCAGTAGCCGACCGGTTGGGACAGGGTCCCACGAGCAGTACTTC

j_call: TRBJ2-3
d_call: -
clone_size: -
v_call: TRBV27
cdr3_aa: CASSTRSAGYGRDTQYF
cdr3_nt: TGTGCCAGCAGTACCCGTTCCGCGGGCTACGGCCGTGATACGCAGTATTTT

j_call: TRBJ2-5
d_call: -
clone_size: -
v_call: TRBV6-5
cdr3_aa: CASRDSFETQYF
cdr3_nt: TGTGCCAGCAGGGACAGTTTTGAGACCCAGTACTTC

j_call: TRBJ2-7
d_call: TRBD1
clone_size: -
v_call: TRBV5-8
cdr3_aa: CASSRWTGGNYEQYF
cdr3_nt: TGTGCCAGCAGCCGCTGGACAGGGGGAAATTACGAGCAGTACTTC

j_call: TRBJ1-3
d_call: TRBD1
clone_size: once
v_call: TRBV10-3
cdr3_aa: CAITDRDSGNTIYF
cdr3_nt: TGTGCCATCACCGACAGGGACTCTGGAAACACCATATATTTT

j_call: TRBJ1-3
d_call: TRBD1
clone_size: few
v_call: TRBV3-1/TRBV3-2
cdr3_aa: CASSQGQWGNTIYF
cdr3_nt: TGTGCCAGCAGCCAGGGACAGTGGGGAAACACCATATATTTT

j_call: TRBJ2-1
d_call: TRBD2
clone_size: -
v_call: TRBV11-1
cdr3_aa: CASRPQREFRDEQFF
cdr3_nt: TGTGCCAGCAGGCCCCAGCGGGAGTTTCGGGATGAGCAGTTCTTC

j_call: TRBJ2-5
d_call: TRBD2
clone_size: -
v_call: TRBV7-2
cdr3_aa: CASSLVVLAGETQYF
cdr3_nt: TGTGCCAGCAGCTTAGTCGTGCTAGCGGGAGAGACCCAGTACTTC

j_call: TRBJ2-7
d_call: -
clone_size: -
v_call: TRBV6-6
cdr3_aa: CASRATGESVEYF
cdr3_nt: TGTGCCAGCAGGGCGACAGGAGAGAGCGTTGAGTACTTC

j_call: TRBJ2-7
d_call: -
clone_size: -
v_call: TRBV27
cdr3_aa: CASSFAGVVSRHEQYF
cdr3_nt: TGTGCCAGCAGTTTTGCCGGGGTAGTTTCCCGGCACGAGCAGTACTTC

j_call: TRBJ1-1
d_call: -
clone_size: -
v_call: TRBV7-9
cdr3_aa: CASRVSTEAFF
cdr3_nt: TGTGCCAGCAGGGTTAGTACTGAAGCTTTCTTT

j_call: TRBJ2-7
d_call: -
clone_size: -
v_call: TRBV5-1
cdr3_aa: CASSFGKGPTYEQYF
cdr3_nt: TGCGCCAGCAGCTTTGGTAAGGGGCCAACCTACGAGCAGTACTTC

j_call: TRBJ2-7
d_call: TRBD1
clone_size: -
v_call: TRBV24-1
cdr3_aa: CATSDPGTGVYEQYF
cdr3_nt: TGTGCCACCAGTGACCCCGGGACAGGGGTCTACGAGCAGTACTTC

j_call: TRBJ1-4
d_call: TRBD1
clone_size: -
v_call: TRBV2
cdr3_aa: CASSRQGANEKLFF
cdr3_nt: TGTGCCAGTAGTCGACAGGGAGCTAATGAAAAACTGTTTTTT

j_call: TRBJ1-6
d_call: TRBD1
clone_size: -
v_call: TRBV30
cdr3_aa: CAWTMGQVDSPLHF
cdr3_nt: TGTGCCTGGACCATGGGACAGGTTGACTCACCCCTCCACTTT

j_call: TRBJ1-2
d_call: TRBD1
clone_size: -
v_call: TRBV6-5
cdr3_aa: CASSPLRGQGVRYTF
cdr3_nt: TGTGCCAGCAGTCCCTTGCGGGGACAGGGAGTGAGGTACACCTTC

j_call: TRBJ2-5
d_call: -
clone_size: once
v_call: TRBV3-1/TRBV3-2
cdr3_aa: CASSRAGRETQYF
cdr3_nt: TGTGCCAGCAGCCGGGCAGGGAGGGAGACCCAGTACTTC

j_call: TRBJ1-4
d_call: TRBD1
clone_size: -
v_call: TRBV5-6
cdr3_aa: CASSLRLAGGFTTNEKLFF
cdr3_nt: TGTGCCAGCAGCCTTAGATTGGCAGGGGGCTTCACAACTAATGAAAAACTGTTTTTT

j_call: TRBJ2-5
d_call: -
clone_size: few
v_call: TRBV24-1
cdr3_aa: CATSDPNLKGAQYF
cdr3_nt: TGTGCCACCAGTGACCCAAACCTCAAAGGGGCCCAGTACTTC

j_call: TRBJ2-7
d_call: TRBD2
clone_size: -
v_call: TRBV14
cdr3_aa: CASSQAGAGGIYEQYF
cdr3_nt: TGTGCCAGCAGCCAAGCGGGAGCGGGAGGGATCTACGAGCAGTACTTC

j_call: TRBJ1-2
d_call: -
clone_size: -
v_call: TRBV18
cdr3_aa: CASSPLVDAGYTF
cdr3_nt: TGTGCCAGCTCACCTCTAGTTGACGCTGGCTACACCTTC

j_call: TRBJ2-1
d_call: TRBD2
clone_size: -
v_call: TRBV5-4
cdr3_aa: CASSLDRTSGSPYMNEQFF
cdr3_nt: TGTGCCAGCAGCTTGGATAGGACTAGCGGGAGCCCGTACATGAATGAGCAGTTCTTC

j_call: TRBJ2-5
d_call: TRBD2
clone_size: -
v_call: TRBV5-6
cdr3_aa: CASSLLAGDKKTQYF
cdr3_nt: TGTGCCAGCAGCTTACTAGCGGGAGATAAGAAGACCCAGTACTTC

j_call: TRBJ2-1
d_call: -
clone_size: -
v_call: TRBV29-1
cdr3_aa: CSVETMGRNEQFF
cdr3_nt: TGCAGCGTTGAAACTATGGGGCGCAATGAGCAGTTCTTC

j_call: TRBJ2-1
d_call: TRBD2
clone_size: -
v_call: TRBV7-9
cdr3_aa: CASSLYLAGVKNEQFF
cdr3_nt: TGTGCCAGCAGCTTATACCTAGCGGGAGTCAAAAATGAGCAGTTCTTC

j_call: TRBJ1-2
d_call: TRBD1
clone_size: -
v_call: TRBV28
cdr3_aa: CASSLRQGGGGYTF
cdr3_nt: TGTGCCAGCAGTTTACGACAGGGAGGAGGTGGCTACACCTTC

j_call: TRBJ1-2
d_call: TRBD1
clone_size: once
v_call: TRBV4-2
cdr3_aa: CASSRDRLGYTF
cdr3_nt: TGTGCCAGCAGCCGGGACAGGTTAGGCTACACCTTC

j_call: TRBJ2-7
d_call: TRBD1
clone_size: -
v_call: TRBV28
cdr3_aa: CASRAGTGLPHHYEQYF
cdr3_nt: TGTGCCAGCAGAGCCGGGACAGGGTTGCCTCATCACTACGAGCAGTACTTC

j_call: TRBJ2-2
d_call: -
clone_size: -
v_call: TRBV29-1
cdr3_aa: CSVIGWNTGELFF
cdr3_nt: TGCAGCGTTATCGGGTGGAACACCGGGGAGCTGTTTTTT

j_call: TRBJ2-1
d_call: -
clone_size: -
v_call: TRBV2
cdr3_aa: CASSVQFNPYNEQFF
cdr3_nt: TGTGCCAGCAGTGTACAGTTTAACCCCTACAATGAGCAGTTCTTC

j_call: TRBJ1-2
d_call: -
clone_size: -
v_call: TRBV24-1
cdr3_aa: CATSDPTLEDYGYTF
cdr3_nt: TGTGCCACCAGTGACCCCACTTTAGAAGACTATGGCTACACCTTC

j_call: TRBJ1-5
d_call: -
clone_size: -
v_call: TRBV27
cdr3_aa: CASSLGPGPHQPQHF
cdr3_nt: TGTGCCAGCAGTTTAGGACCAGGGCCCCATCAGCCCCAGCATTTT